These T cell receptor beta chains were read from a single sample in a study of early T cells in non-severe SARS-CoV-2 infection. TCRdb reprocessed the 5' RACE reads via MiXCR and lists one record per CDR3 protein. The profile shows more than 85,000 distinct CDR3 sequences, under 15% of them singletons. The sequenced material came from whole blood. These TCRs come from an adult who was a healthcare worker with PCR-confirmed SARS-CoV-2 infection or an uninfected control (not recorded which). The CDR3 runs from the conserved cysteine through the conserved F or W. Each record gives: V gene, D gene, clone size, J gene, CDR3 DNA, CDR3 protein. A D gene is named only where the DNA matches it firmly. Some rows have no size entry. The others give once, few or many, or a class for an expanded clone.

TRBV9	NA	few	TRBJ2-3	TGTGCCAGCAGCGCCTACCGTTGGCTAGATACGCAGTATTTT	CASSAYRWLDTQYF
TRBV18	TRBD1	NA	TRBJ2-1	TGTGCCAGCTCACTCCCGGGACAGATCTACAATGAGCAGTTCTTC	CASSLPGQIYNEQFF
TRBV2	TRBD2	few	TRBJ2-7	TGTGCCACAGGACTAGCGGGCTACGAGCAGTACTTC	CATGLAGYEQYF
TRBV5-5	TRBD1	many	TRBJ1-3	TGTGCCAGCAGCTTGACCGACAGGGCGCTCTCTGGAAACACCATATATTTT	CASSLTDRALSGNTIYF
TRBV7-9	NA	many	TRBJ1-2	TGTGCCAGCAGCTCCACGGACAGACTCTATGGCTACACCTTC	CASSSTDRLYGYTF
TRBV27	TRBD2	NA	TRBJ2-4	TGTGCCAGCAGTCAGGATAGCGGGATGATAAGAAACATTCAGTACTTC	CASSQDSGMIRNIQYF
TRBV9	NA	NA	TRBJ1-6	TGTGCCAGTACTGCAGGGTCCGGCGTGGGGGCGTCACCCCTCCACTTT	CASTAGSGVGASPLHF
TRBV20-1	NA	few	TRBJ1-1	TGCAGTGCCAAGGCGCGAGTAGTCACTGAAGCTTTCTTT	CSAKARVVTEAFF
TRBV7-9	TRBD2	NA	TRBJ2-1	TGTGCCAGCAGCTCCCCAAGCTCCCAATTCCACTCTAGCGGGAGGTACGATGAGCAGTTCTTC	CASSSPSSQFHSSGRYDEQFF
TRBV28	NA	few	TRBJ1-1	TGTGCCAGCAGTGATCACTACAGGGACACTGAAGCTTTCTTT	CASSDHYRDTEAFF
TRBV14	NA	many	TRBJ1-1	TGTGCCAGCAGCCCGAGGGGCCGGGGATCCTTTACTGAAGCTTTCTTT	CASSPRGRGSFTEAFF
TRBV4-1	NA	NA	TRBJ1-1	TGCGCCAGCAGCCAAGAGCTGGCAGGGGTTGACACTGAAGCTTTCTTT	CASSQELAGVDTEAFF
TRBV28	NA	NA	TRBJ1-5	TGTGCCAGCAGTTCCTTGGACAGATATCAGCCCCAGCATTTT	CASSSLDRYQPQHF
TRBV10-3	NA	NA	TRBJ2-7	TGTGCCATCAGTGAGTTAAAGGCGGGAGAGCAGTACTTC	CAISELKAGEQYF
TRBV24-1	NA	few	TRBJ2-5	TGTGCCACCTCGCTCTCTGAAGAGACCCAGTACTTC	CATSLSEETQYF
TRBV11-2	NA	many	TRBJ2-1	TGTGCCAGCAGCTTAGATTTCGGTGCGGGAAATGAGCAGTTCTTC	CASSLDFGAGNEQFF
TRBV20-1	TRBD2	few	TRBJ2-5	TGCAGTGCTAGCCGTACTAGCGGGAGGACCCAGTACTTC	CSASRTSGRTQYF
TRBV6-4	TRBD2	many	TRBJ2-1	TGTGCCAGCAGTGCCGGGACTAGCGGAGACAATGAGCAGTTCTTC	CASSAGTSGDNEQFF
TRBV15	NA	few	TRBJ2-2	TGTGCCACCAGCAGAGATTTCGGCGTGTCCGGGGAGCTGTTTTTT	CATSRDFGVSGELFF
TRBV6-5	NA	few	TRBJ2-2	TGTGCCAGCAGTGCTCACAGGGCCGGGGAGCTGTTTTTT	CASSAHRAGELFF
TRBV9	NA	many	TRBJ2-6	TGTGCCAGCAGCGTAAGGGCTGGGGCCAACGTCCTGACTTTC	CASSVRAGANVLTF
TRBV28	NA	few	TRBJ1-1	TGTGCCAGCGGGCTGCTGAACACTGAAGCTTTCTTT	CASGLLNTEAFF
TRBV7-9	NA	few	TRBJ2-1	TGTGCCAGCAGCTTTGACGGCAGCTCCTACAATGAGCAGTTCTTC	CASSFDGSSYNEQFF